This record looks at one T cell receptor (beta chain) sequence and its context. This entry comes from a study of blood T cell repertoires in COVID-19. In the study overall: Collection of acute and convalescent COVID-19 samples took place in the United States, Italy and Spain. The analysed material was cDNA or gDNA that came from T cells, B-cell-depleted T cells, or PBMCs.

Germline CDR1 SNHLY, CDR2 FYNNEI. The V segment lost 6 bases and the J segment 4 bases; nucleotides outside the gene matches: 3. This CDR3 region has 12 residues. How the authors handled the data: It was from reference gene primer amplification that nucleated cell counts were estimated. Measured with immunoSEQ multiplex PCR; TCRdb has only the in-frame clones, and not every one. V and J calls and clone size are copied from that table; D and trimming were computed from the DNA. The data show around 110,000 clones, around 80% seen once. V is TRBV2 and J is TRBJ2-7, with 7 bases matching TRBD1. Sequencing was done on a sample of peripheral blood. The receptor's source is a man older than 75 with COVID-19, enrolled during active disease. For the CDR3, the DNA is TGTGCCAGCAGGGACAGGAGTTACGAGCAGTACTTC. Translated: CASRDRSYEQYF.